Sequencing of this T cell receptor (beta chain) was carried out in a study of blood T cell repertoires in COVID-19. Study background: Samples came from the United States, Italy and Spain, spanning acute and convalescent COVID-19. T cells, B-cell-depleted T cells, or PBMCs provided the cDNA or gDNA that served as material.

Enrolment of Seattle patients took place during active infection, and they were followed longitudinally. Per the original methods: Using reference gene primer amplification, nucleated cell counts were estimated. Assay: immunoSEQ multiplex PCR; the TCRdb copy retains only in-frame clones and omits some. For V, J and clone size, that table is used; D and trimming come from the DNA. The sample includes about 230,000 clones, over 75% of them seen just once. The V segment lost 2 bases and the J segment 5 bases; nucleotides outside the gene matches: 3. Germline V CDR1 and CDR2: SGHRS, YFSETQ. The CDR3 extends over 16 amino acids.

The sequencing sample was made of peripheral blood. V gene TRBV5-1 combines with J gene TRBJ2-3; 15 bases line up with TRBD2. The sequence derives from a man over 45 with COVID-19, enrolled during active disease. This CDR3 is CASSFGLAGGKDTQYF. In DNA, the CDR3 is TGCGCCAGCAGCTTCGGACTAGCGGGAGGGAAAGATACGCAGTATTTT.